Presented here are 29 T cell receptor beta chains from one specimen sequenced in a study of response to subunit inactivated influenza vaccine. TCRdb reprocessed the RT-PCR reads via MiXCR and lists one record per CDR3 protein. The sample shows 500,000 or so distinct CDR3 sequences, 11% of them seen only once. Material: PBMCs from blood, obtained more than 35 days after vaccination. The receptors originated from a man aged 50-60 years who received an inactivated influenza vaccine.

The chain is built from TRBV11-2 and TRBJ2-7; 9 bases fit TRBD2. The CDR3 runs 17 residues. Germline-derived CDR1 and CDR2 are SGHAT and FQNNGV. The ends lost 0 bases at V and 3 bases at J; junction bases unmatched: 9. The CDR3 DNA is TGTGCCAGCAGCTTAGATGTCAGCGGGAGGACACGCTACGAGCAGTACTTC. It is translated as CASSLDVSGRTRYEQYF.

V gene TRBV27 combines with J gene TRBJ1-5; no definite D call. Trimming pared 10 bases from V and 3 bases from J, leaving 10 bases between. Per germline, CDR1 MNHEY and CDR2 SMNVEV (reference sequence). The CDR3 extends over 12 amino acids. For the CDR3, the DNA is TGTGCCACCGGACGGATCAATCAGCCCCAGCATTTT. It codes for CATGRINQPQHF.

V gene TRBV4-3 combines with J gene TRBJ1-3; no clear D gene. CDR3 length: 15 amino acids. Trimming left V 0 bases short and J 0 bases short, with 6 bases between. Germline assignment: CDR1 LGHNA and CDR2 YSLEER. The CDR3 DNA follows: TGCGCCAGCAGCCAAGAGAGGTTCTCTGGAAACACCATATATTTT. Protein product: CASSQERFSGNTIYF.

At least ten counts were recorded for this clonotype. The V and J genes are TRBV5-1 and TRBJ2-6; unclear D gene. The V end was cut by 4 bases, the J end by 0 bases, with 11 bases between. The CDR3 contains 16 residues. CDR1 and CDR2 (germline): SGHRS, YFSETQ. CDR3 nucleotides: TGCGCCAGCAGCATGGACGCCCACTCTGGGGCCAACGTCCTGACTTTC. Translating it yields CASSMDAHSGANVLTF.

This clonotype has more than one count but fewer than ten. This rearrangement joins TRBV19 to TRBJ2-1; 12 bases map to TRBD2. The CDR3 sequence is 18 residues long. Looked up from germline, CDR1 is LNHDA and CDR2 is SQIVND (reference sequence). V was pared by 5 bases and J by 0 bases, with 8 bases of the junction left unmatched. The CDR3 is CASSSGLAGLSSYNEQFF. As DNA, the CDR3 is TGTGCCAGTAGTTCGGGACTAGCGGGTCTGAGCTCCTACAATGAGCAGTTCTTC.

The chain employs TRBV5-4 and TRBJ2-4, with 8 bases matching TRBD1. The CDR3 runs 14 residues. The germline V gene encodes CDR1 SGHNT and CDR2 YYREEE (reference sequence). The V segment lost 4 bases and the J segment 4 bases; nucleotides outside the gene matches: 4. The CDR3 loop reads CASSTGQEKNIQYF. In nucleotides, the CDR3 is TGTGCCAGCAGCACGGGACAGGAGAAAAACATTCAGTACTTC.

This clonotype has ten or more counts. The chain joins TRBV20-1 to TRBJ2-7; tentative D call: TRBD2 (7 bases). Germline-derived CDR1 and CDR2 are DFQATT and SNEGSKA (reference sequence). With 0 bases removed from V and 3 bases from J, the gap between germline ends came to 12 bases. The CDR3 is made up of 14 amino acids. For the CDR3, the DNA is TGCAGTGCTAGAGATCCGGGGGGCCTCTACGAGCAGTACTTC. Its protein product is CSARDPGGLYEQYF.

The table lists this clonotype with a few counts. J is TRBJ1-2 and V is TRBV12-3 or TRBV12-4, with 9 positions matching TRBD1. The CDR3 covers 12 residues. Trimming at V came to 8 bases and at J to 7 bases, leaving 5 bases not matched to a gene. The CDR3 DNA follows: TGTGCCAGCGGGGGACAGGGATTTGGCTACACCTTC. It is translated as CASGGQGFGYTF.

As to this clonotype: A much larger clone differs from this one at a single base, so this may be a read error. CDR3 sequence reads: CASSQDLAGLTYEQFF. In nucleotides, the CDR3 is TGTGCCAGCAGCCAAGACCTAGCGGGTCTTACCTACGAGCAGTTCTTC. The chain links TRBV4-2 to TRBJ2-7, with 8 bases matching TRBD2. TRBJ2-1 explains the end of the DNA better; the J call may be wrong. Germline V gives CDR1 LGHNA, CDR2 YNFKEQ. This CDR3 is 16 amino acids long.

V usage is TRBV2 and J usage is TRBJ2-7; TRBD2 aligns across 7 bases. Germline CDR1 reads SNHLY; CDR2 reads FYNNEI. CDR3 length: 12 residues. V was pared by 7 bases and J by 6 bases, with 6 bases of the junction left unmatched. The CDR3 DNA is TGTGCCAGCAACGAGGGAGGGGTCGAGCAGTACTTC. Its protein product is CASNEGGVEQYF.

V usage is TRBV7-9 and J usage is TRBJ2-1, with 8 bases aligning to TRBD1. CDR1 and CDR2 (germline): SEHNR, FQNEAQ (reference sequence). The CDR3 is 17 residues long. J gave up 1 base and V 5 bases, and 10 bases lay outside the gene matches. For the CDR3, the DNA is TGTGCCAGCAGCCCATCTTCCGGACAGGGATCCTACAATGAGCAGTTCTTC. Its translation is CASSPSSGQGSYNEQFF. The whole variable domain, remainder taken from reference TRBV7-9 and TRBJ2-1, is DTGVSQNPRHKITKRGQNVTFRCDPISEHNRLYWYRQTLGQGPEFLTYFQNEAQLEKSRLLSDRFSAERPKGSFSTLEIQRTEQGDSAMYLCASSPSSGQGSYNEQFFGPGTRLTVL.

The chain is built from TRBV12-3 or TRBV12-4 and TRBJ1-5; 7 bases align to TRBD1. The CDR3 is made up of 15 amino acids. The ends lost 5 bases at V and 3 bases at J; junction bases unmatched: 7. The CDR3 loop is CASSKTGMDNQPQHF. For the CDR3, the DNA is TGTGCCAGCAGTAAGACAGGGATGGACAATCAGCCCCAGCATTTT.

At least ten counts were recorded for this clonotype. This chain links TRBV10-3 with TRBJ2-3, with 8 bases that match TRBD2. The germline gives CDR1 ENHRY, CDR2 SYGVKD. The junction had 7 bases not matched to a gene; V was cut back by 6 bases and J by 2 bases. The length of the CDR3 is 15 residues. The CDR3 DNA is TGTGCCATCAGCGGAAGCGGGAGTTCCACAGATACGCAGTATTTT. It specifies CAISGSGSSTDTQYF.

This clonotype was seen ten or more times. The V call is TRBV2, the J call TRBJ1-5; TRBD1 matches 11 bases. Germline CDR1 and CDR2: SNHLY and FYNNEI. The CDR3 extends over 17 amino acids. Trimming cost V 4 bases and J 3 bases; bases outside gene matches: 8. CDR3 sequence (DNA): TGTGCCAGCAGTGTCCCAGGACAGGGGGCGGACAATCAGCCCCAGCATTTT. This encodes CASSVPGQGADNQPQHF.

The chain joins TRBV29-1 to TRBJ2-7; D uncertain. V lost 7 bases and J 2 bases, leaving 9 bases between the germline ends. The CDR3 length is 11 residues. CDR1 SQVTM and CDR2 ANQGSEA come from the germline V gene. The CDR3 DNA follows: TGCAGCGCCGGACGGACCTACGAGCAGTACTTC. Residues: CSAGRTYEQYF.

This clonotype was detected many times. The V call is TRBV20-1, the J call TRBJ1-1; D unresolved. This CDR3 has 13 amino acids. The V end was cut by 3 bases, the J end by 1 base, with 9 bases between. CDR1 and CDR2 from the germline V gene are DFQATT and SNEGSKA (reference sequence). The CDR3 coding sequence is TGCAGTGCTAGTTCTCCGTCGAACACTGAAGCTTTCTTT. Encoded protein: CSASSPSNTEAFF.

CDR3 amino acids: CASRPTPYWGTNEKLFF. DNA for the CDR3: TGTGCCAGCAGGCCTACCCCATACTGGGGAACCAATGAAAAACTGTTTTTT. The chain is built from TRBV28 and TRBJ1-4, with unresolved D. The germline V gene encodes CDR1 MDHEN and CDR2 SYDVKM. Trimming cost V 6 bases and J 5 bases, with 22 bases left between them. This CDR3 contains 17 residues.

The chain is built from TRBV27 and TRBJ2-5, with D maybe TRBD1 (6 bases). Trimming stripped 6 bases from V and 6 bases from J, with 14 bases between. Germline V gives CDR1 MNHEY, CDR2 SMNVEV (reference sequence). The CDR3 loop spans 13 amino acids. CDR3 nucleotide sequence: TGTGCCAGCAGCCAAAGGTGGGGGCAGACCCAGTACTTC. Its protein is CASSQRWGQTQYF.

Only a few counts were recorded for this clonotype. The chain links TRBV19 to TRBJ1-2; 9 nucleotides line up with TRBD1. CDR1 is LNHDA, CDR2 SQIVND, per germline (reference sequence). The ends lost 8 bases at V and 1 base at J; junction bases unmatched: 8. The CDR3 totals 15 residues. The CDR3: CASGDRAIFNYGYTF. The CDR3 DNA sequence: TGTGCCAGTGGGGACAGGGCGATCTTTAACTATGGCTACACCTTC.

In its sample, this clonotype was seen a few times. The genes are TRBV7-8 and TRBJ2-3, with D perhaps being TRBD1 or TRBD2 (5 bases each). The germline V and J ends were trimmed by 7 bases and 5 bases, with 16 bases remaining between them. The CDR3 consists of 14 residues. Per the germline V gene, CDR1 is SGHVS and CDR2 is FQNEAQ. The CDR3 sequence is CASTAGTRLDTQYF. Written as DNA, the CDR3 is TGTGCCAGCACGGCAGGGACCAGGTTAGATACGCAGTATTTT.

In its sample, this clonotype was seen a few times. The chain couples TRBV29-1 to TRBJ2-1; TRBD2 matches 10 bases. There are 14 residues in the CDR3. The V gene end was trimmed by 8 bases and the J gene end by 6 bases; junction bases not matched to a gene: 10. Germline-derived CDR1 and CDR2 are SQVTM and ANQGSEA. This chain's CDR3 is CSSAGLAGVNEQFF. As DNA, the CDR3 is TGCAGCTCCGCAGGCCTAGCGGGAGTCAATGAGCAGTTCTTC.

This clonotype was found a few times. The rearrangement joins TRBV7-9 to TRBJ2-2, with 7 nucleotides matching TRBD1. Unmatched junction bases numbered 4, after V lost 1 base and J lost 5 bases. The CDR3 contains 15 residues. The germline V gene has CDR1 SEHNR and CDR2 FQNEAQ (reference sequence). CDR3 nucleotides: TGTGCCAGCAGCTTAGGTGTGACAGGGACCGGGGAGCTGTTTTTT. This sequence encodes CASSLGVTGTGELFF.

This clonotype was seen only a few times. The chain recombines TRBV16 with TRBJ2-7; D might be TRBD2 (5 bases). Germline CDR1 KGHSY, CDR2 FQNENV. V was cut by 0 bases and J by 7 bases, with 13 bases left in between. CDR3 length: 14 residues. The CDR3 here is CASSQSPTGREQYF. CDR3 sequence (DNA): TGTGCCAGCAGCCAATCTCCAACGGGAAGGGAGCAGTACTTC.

The V and J genes are TRBV7-2 and TRBJ2-3, with 7 bases lining up with TRBD2. V shed 0 bases, J shed 13 bases, and the junction held 7 bases outside the gene matches. Germline V gene lookup returns CDR1 SGHTA and CDR2 FQGNSA. CDR3 length: 13 amino acids. This CDR3 reads CASSLAVQRDKYF. DNA of the CDR3: TGTGCCAGCAGCTTAGCGGTGCAGCGGGATAAGTATTTT.

The chain joins TRBV20-1 to TRBJ2-3; D gene ambiguous. The CDR3 is 14 residues long. CDR1 and CDR2 (germline): DFQATT, SNEGSKA (reference sequence). The ends were cut back, 3 bases at V and 6 bases at J, with 16 bases in the middle. CDR3 sequence: CSARAAGSVDTQYF. For the CDR3, the DNA is TGCAGTGCTAGGGCCGCCGGGTCAGTCGATACGCAGTATTTT.

This clonotype has more than one count but fewer than ten. The V call is TRBV11-2, the J call TRBJ2-7; possible D gene TRBD1, 6 bases. The CDR3 totals 15 residues. Germline V gene data show CDR1 as SGHAT and CDR2 as FQNNGV. V gave up 4 bases and J gave up 8 bases, with 21 bases separating them. CDR3 loop: CASSSPFRGHPQQYF. CDR3 DNA sequence: TGTGCCAGCAGCTCCCCATTCCGGGGACATCCCCAGCAGTACTTC.

Of note for this clonotype: One junction end does not reproduce the germline sequence, and a read error may be involved. This rearrangement joins TRBV5-6 to TRBJ2-7; TRBD1 or TRBD2 may be the D gene (5 bases each). In germline, CDR1 is SGHDT, CDR2 YYEEEE. CDR3 size: 13 residues. For the CDR3, the DNA is TGTGCCAGCAGCACCGGGACCGGTGCCGTTCAGCACTTC. Protein: CASSTGTGAVQHF.

The rearrangement uses TRBV21-1 and TRBJ2-5; the listed D gene, TRBD2, was not tested against the DNA. TRBV21-1 is tagged as a pseudogene. The CDR3 has 16 amino acids. CDR3 sequence (DNA): TGTGCCAGCAGCAAATTGCTAGTAGGGGTACGAGAGACCCAGTACTTC. Protein product: CASSKLLVGVRETQYF.

This clonotype came up many times. This rearrangement joins TRBV12-3 or TRBV12-4 to TRBJ2-1; 9 nucleotides match TRBD2. The CDR3 loop spans 14 amino acids. V trimming: 3 bases; J trimming: 4 bases; junction bases outside the gene matches: 1. CDR3 protein: CASSLREGYNEQFF. The CDR3 bases are TGTGCCAGCAGTTTGCGGGAGGGTTACAATGAGCAGTTCTTC.